A selection of T cell receptor beta chains follows, all from one sample in a study of blood T cell repertoires in COVID-19. Here immunoSEQ multiplex PCR was the method, and the copy in TCRdb shows in-frame clones only, minus some. Of tens of thousands of clones listed, roughly nine tenths are singletons. The sequenced material came from peripheral blood. Every receptor here comes from a man aged 65 to 85 with active COVID-19. Both conserved end residues are part of each CDR3. Each record gives: V gene, J gene, clone size, D gene, CDR3 DNA, CDR3 protein. A D gene is named only where the DNA matches it firmly. Size is stated for part of the rows, as once, few or many counts, or as a class when the clone is expanded.

>TRBV2|TRBJ2-7|.|TRBD1
TGTGCCAGCAGAAGGGACAGGGGCCCATCCTACGAGCAGTACTTC
CASRRDRGPSYEQYF
>TRBV7-9|TRBJ1-1|once|.
TGTGCCAGCAGCTTTTCCATCACTGAAGCTTTCTTT
CASSFSITEAFF
>TRBV4-3|TRBJ2-2|.|.
TGCGCCAGCAGCCAAGAATTACAGGGTGTCACCGGGGAGCTGTTTTTT
CASSQELQGVTGELFF
>TRBV2|TRBJ2-5|once|.
TGTGCCGGCGGGTCGACCCACCAAGAGACCCAGTACTTC
CAGGSTHQETQYF
>TRBV18|TRBJ2-1|once|TRBD1
TGTGCCAGCTCACCGGGACAGGGGTTTAATGAGCAGTTCTTC
CASSPGQGFNEQFF
>TRBV18|TRBJ2-6|.|TRBD1
TGTGCCAGCTCACCCGGGACAGGGTCACAATCTGGGGCCAACGTCCTGACTTTC
CASSPGTGSQSGANVLTF
>TRBV5-1|TRBJ1-1|.|.
TGCGCCAGCAGCCCTGGGGCCCGCGGCACTGAAGCTTTCTTT
CASSPGARGTEAFF
>TRBV5-1|TRBJ1-4|.|TRBD1
TGCGCCAGCAGCCCCCGGGACAGGAATGAAAAACTGTTTTTT
CASSPRDRNEKLFF
>TRBV18|TRBJ2-3|once|.
TGTGCCAGCTCACCACTACCGGCAGATACGCAGTATTTT
CASSPLPADTQYF
>TRBV3-1/TRBV3-2|TRBJ1-2|.|TRBD1
TGTGCCAGCAGCCAATCTTCAGGGGGAGGCTACACCTTC
CASSQSSGGGYTF
>TRBV5-4|TRBJ1-6|.|TRBD1
TGTGCCAGCAGCTCTTCGGGACAGGGTCGATCACCCCTCCACTTT
CASSSSGQGRSPLHF
>TRBV19|TRBJ1-2|.|TRBD1
TGTGCCAGTAGTGTCGACAGGGGAGCGAACTATGGCTACACCTTC
CASSVDRGANYGYTF
>TRBV6-1|TRBJ2-7|.|.
TGTGCCAGCAGTGACCCCAGGGTTACCGACTTC
CASSDPRVTDF
>TRBV2|TRBJ2-7|.|.
TGTGCCAGCGACAGATCCTACGAGCAGTACTTC
CASDRSYEQYF
>TRBV7-2|TRBJ2-1|once|TRBD2
TGTGCCAGCAGCCTGGGACTAGCGGGACCAACGCATGAGCAGTTCTTC
CASSLGLAGPTHEQFF
>TRBV5-4|TRBJ2-6|.|.
TGTGCCAGCAGCTTGGGGGGGACTCCTGGGGCCAACGTCCTGACTTTC
CASSLGGTPGANVLTF
>TRBV11-3|TRBJ2-7|once|.
TGTGCCAGCAGCTTAGGGCAGGGGGGCGAGCAGTACTTC
CASSLGQGGEQYF
>TRBV5-1|TRBJ1-6|.|TRBD1
TGCGCCAGCAGCCCAGACAGGGGGCATTCACCCCTCCACTTT
CASSPDRGHSPLHF
>TRBV12-3/TRBV12-4|TRBJ2-1|.|.
TGTGCCAGCAACAGGGCAACCTACAATGAGCAGTTCTTC
CASNRATYNEQFF
>TRBV19|TRBJ1-1|.|TRBD1
TGTGCCAGTAGTAGAGGGAATACAGGGGACACTGAAGCTTTCTTT
CASSRGNTGDTEAFF
>TRBV29-1|TRBJ2-3|.|TRBD2
TGCAGCGTCCAGGGTTACCTAGCGGGACCCACAGATACGCAGTATTTT
CSVQGYLAGPTDTQYF
>TRBV5-1|TRBJ2-7|.|.
TGCGCCAGCAGCCCTACGGGTTTCTACGAGCAGTACTTC
CASSPTGFYEQYF
>TRBV3-1/TRBV3-2|TRBJ1-6|.|.
TGTGCCAGCAGCCAAGAACCCCTCGGGAGTTCACCCCTCCACTTT
CASSQEPLGSSPLHF
>TRBV5-4|TRBJ2-7|.|TRBD2
TGTGCCAGCAGCCGGAGCGGGAGGTACGAGCAGTACTTC
CASSRSGRYEQYF
>TRBV2|TRBJ2-2|.|TRBD2
TGTGCCAGTGGACTAGCGGACTACGGAACCGGGGAGCTGTTTTTT
CASGLADYGTGELFF
>TRBV24-1|TRBJ2-2|few|TRBD1
TGTGCCACCGGGACAGGCGCCGGGGAGCTGTTTTTT
CATGTGAGELFF